The clone carrying this T cell receptor beta chain has just one count. Germline V gene lookup returns CDR1 SGHDN and CDR2 FVKESK. This CDR3 spans 14 amino acids. With V trimmed by 4 bases and J by 11 bases, 10 bases remained unmatched. The sample is drawn from a study of blood T cells in healthy people across ages. A second roughly 7 to 11 cycle PCR used barcoded and J-beta primers. MiXCR, applied by TCRdb to the 5' RACE reads, yields one record per CDR3 protein. Of 700,000 to 1,000,000 distinct CDR3 sequences listed, under 45% are singletons. The receptor's source is a man aged 55 to 70 in good health. The specimen was blood. The chain joins TRBV14 to TRBJ1-1; TRBD1 matches 10 bases. DNA for the CDR3: TGTGCCAGCAGCCGTGTGGGGACAGGGGAGTCTGCTTTCTTT. It yields the protein CASSRVGTGESAFF.